This T cell receptor (beta chain) emerged from a study of Graves' ophthalmopathy and Graves' hyperthyroidism. Findings and limits, study-wide: Distinction of ophthalmopathy from stable hyperthyroidism by a 13-signature model reached approximately 88% sensitivity and 81.08% specificity.

Hyperthyroidism patients, all newly diagnosed, had under 2 months' duration and ages of 18 to 65. Physicians reached a diagnosis by relying on clinical symptoms, serum thyroxine, TRAb, thyroid ultrasound and orbital computed tomography. Scientists amplified the TCR beta CDR3 regions from RNA transcripts. Second-round multiplex PCR came after a first-round RT-PCR that employed HTBI primers. TCRdb ran MiXCR on the multiplex PCR reads and lists one entry per CDR3 protein. The table shows 1 million to 1.3 million distinct CDR3 sequences, with roughly two fifths occurring only once. The germline V gene encodes CDR1 LNHDA and CDR2 SQIVND (reference sequence). The germline V and J ends were trimmed by 5 bases and 3 bases, with 14 bases remaining between them. The CDR3 runs 14 residues. This clonotype was recorded at least ten times. What it binds is unknown.

The sample comprised peripheral blood or thyroid tissue (not recorded which). V usage is TRBV19 and J usage is TRBJ2-7; tentative D call: TRBD2 (5 bases). The sequence was collected from an adult man with Graves' hyperthyroidism. CDR3 amino acids: CASSFAGNDYEQYF. The CDR3 DNA follows: TGTGCCAGTAGTTTCGCCGGGAACGACTACGAGCAGTACTTC.